The clone carrying this T cell receptor beta chain was recorded once. What it binds is not known. When the RNA was reverse transcribed, random hexamers were used with an input of roughly 0.5 to 1 ug. Amplification of TCR beta CDR3 spanned 54 Vbeta and 13 Jbeta via immunoSEQ multiplex PCR. MiXCR, applied by TCRdb to the immunoSEQ multiplex PCR reads, yields one record per CDR3 protein. The sample consists of more than 130,000 distinct CDR3 sequences, approximately 93% of them appearing once. The data derive from a study of CD8 T cells in Susac syndrome. Study observations and caveats: The number of individuals included in the study's TCR sequencing and HLA analysis was acknowledged as relatively small.

The V and J ends lost 6 bases and 6 bases, in that order; junction bases with no gene match: 10. CDR1 and CDR2 from the germline V gene are MNHEY and SVGAGI. The CDR3 is 15 residues long. Sequencing was performed on CD8+ T cells from PBMCs. The clonotype originates from a human donor in good health. The V gene is TRBV6-5, the J gene TRBJ2-1, with 8 bases that match TRBD1. The CDR3 bases are TGTGCCAGCAGCCCCGGACAGGGAAGTGGCAATGAGCAGTTCTTC. It is translated as CASSPGQGSGNEQFF.